This TCR beta chain derives from a study of blood T cell repertoires in COVID-19. Study details: Sample material is recorded as cDNA or gDNA derived from T cells, B-cell-depleted T cells, or PBMCs.

Profiled with immunoSEQ multiplex PCR; TCRdb holds only in-frame clones, not every one. The sample carries 170,000 or so clones, roughly 89% recorded once. V lost 2 bases and J lost 3, with 17 bases in between. CDR3 length equals 15 residues. Germline CDR1 and CDR2: SQVTM and ANQGSEA. The chain couples TRBV29-1 to TRBJ2-7, with a possible D match to TRBD2 (6 bases). The sample comprised peripheral blood. The sequence was collected from a young woman who had recovered from COVID-19. CDR3 nucleotide sequence: TGCAGCGTTGAACTCCCAGGGAGGCATGACTACGAGCAGTACTTC. Amino acid sequence: CSVELPGRHDYEQYF.